This T cell receptor (beta chain) comes out of a study of blood T cell repertoires in COVID-19. Using immunoSEQ multiplex PCR, the repertoire was profiled, and TCRdb retains in-frame clones only, with some absent. The data contain a few hundred thousand clones, 89% of them singletons. The sequence was collected from a woman aged 40 to 50 who had recovered from COVID-19. Source material: peripheral blood.

The CDR3 protein is CASSPPSSGGNTGELFF. In DNA, the CDR3 is TGTGCCAGCTCACCACCTTCAAGCGGGGGAAACACCGGGGAGCTGTTTTTT. V usage is TRBV18 and J usage is TRBJ2-2, with 8 nucleotides matching TRBD2. Germline V gives CDR1 KGHSH, CDR2 LQKENI. This CDR3 comprises 17 residues. Trimming at V came to 0 bases and at J to 2 bases, leaving 5 bases not matched to a gene.